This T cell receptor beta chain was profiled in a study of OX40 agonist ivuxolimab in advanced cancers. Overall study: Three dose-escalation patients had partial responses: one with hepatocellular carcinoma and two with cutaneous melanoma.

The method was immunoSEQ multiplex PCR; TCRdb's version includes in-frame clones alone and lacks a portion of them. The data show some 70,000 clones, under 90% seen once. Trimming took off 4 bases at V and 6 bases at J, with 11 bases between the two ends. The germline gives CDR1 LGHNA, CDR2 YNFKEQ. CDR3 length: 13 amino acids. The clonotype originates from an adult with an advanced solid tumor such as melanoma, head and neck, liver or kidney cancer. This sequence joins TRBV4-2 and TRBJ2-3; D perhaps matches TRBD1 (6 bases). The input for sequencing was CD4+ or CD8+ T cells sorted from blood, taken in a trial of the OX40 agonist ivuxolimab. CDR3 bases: TGTGCCAGCAGCCCTCAGGGGTCCGATACGCAGTATTTT. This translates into CASSPQGSDTQYF.